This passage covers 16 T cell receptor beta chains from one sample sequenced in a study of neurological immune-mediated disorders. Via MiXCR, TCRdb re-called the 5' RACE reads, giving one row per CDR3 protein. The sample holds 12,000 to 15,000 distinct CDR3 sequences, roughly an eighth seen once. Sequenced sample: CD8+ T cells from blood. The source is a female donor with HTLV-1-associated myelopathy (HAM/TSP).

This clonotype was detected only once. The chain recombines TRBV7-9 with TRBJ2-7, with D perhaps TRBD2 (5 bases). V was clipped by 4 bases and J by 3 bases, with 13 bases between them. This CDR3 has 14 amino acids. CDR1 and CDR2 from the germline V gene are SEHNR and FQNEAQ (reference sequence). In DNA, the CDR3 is TGTGCCAGCAGCTGGAGAATAGGGAGCTACGAGCAGTACTTC. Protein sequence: CASSWRIGSYEQYF.

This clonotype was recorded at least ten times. Written as DNA, the CDR3 is TGCGCCAGCAGCTCAGCGGGAACCGAGCAGTACTTC. This codes for CASSSAGTEQYF. The chain recombines TRBV5-1 with TRBJ2-7, with 7 bases matching TRBD2. In germline, CDR1 is SGHRS, CDR2 YFSETQ. V lost 3 bases to trimming and J lost 6 bases; unmatched junction nucleotides: 3. The CDR3 loop spans 12 amino acids.

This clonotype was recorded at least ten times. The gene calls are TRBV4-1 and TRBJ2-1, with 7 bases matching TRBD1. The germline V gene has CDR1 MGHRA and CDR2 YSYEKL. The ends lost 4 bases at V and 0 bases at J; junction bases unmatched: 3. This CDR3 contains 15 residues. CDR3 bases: TGCGCCAGCAGCCCAGCAGGGGGCTCCTACAATGAGCAGTTCTTC. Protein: CASSPAGGSYNEQFF.

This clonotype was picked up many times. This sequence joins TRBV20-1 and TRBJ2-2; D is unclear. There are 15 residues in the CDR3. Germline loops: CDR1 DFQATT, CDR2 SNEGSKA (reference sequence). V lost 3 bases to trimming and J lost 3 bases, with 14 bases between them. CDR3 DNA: TGCAGTGCTAGGCTTCCGAGTCGGGACACCGGGGAGCTGTTTTTT. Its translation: CSARLPSRDTGELFF.

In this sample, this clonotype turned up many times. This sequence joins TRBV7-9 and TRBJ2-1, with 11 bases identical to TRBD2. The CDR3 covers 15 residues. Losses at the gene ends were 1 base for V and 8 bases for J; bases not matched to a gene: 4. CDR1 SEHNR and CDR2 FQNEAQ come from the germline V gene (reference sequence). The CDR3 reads CASSLVAGGLDEQFF. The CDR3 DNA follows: TGTGCCAGCAGCTTAGTAGCGGGGGGGCTCGATGAGCAGTTCTTC.

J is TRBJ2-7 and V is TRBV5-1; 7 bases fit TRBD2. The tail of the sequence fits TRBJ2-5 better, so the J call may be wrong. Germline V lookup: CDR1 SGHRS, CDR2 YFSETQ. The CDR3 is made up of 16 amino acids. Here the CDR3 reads CASSLVWAGVQETQYF. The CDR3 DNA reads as TGCGCCAGCAGCTTGGTCTGGGCGGGAGTCCAAGAGACCCAGTACTTC.

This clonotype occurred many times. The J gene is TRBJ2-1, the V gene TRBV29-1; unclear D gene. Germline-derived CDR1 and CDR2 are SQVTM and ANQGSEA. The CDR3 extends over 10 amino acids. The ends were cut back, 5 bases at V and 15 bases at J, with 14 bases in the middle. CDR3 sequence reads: CSVPGSSLFF. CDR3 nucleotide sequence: TGCAGCGTTCCCGGATCTTCTCTGTTCTTC.

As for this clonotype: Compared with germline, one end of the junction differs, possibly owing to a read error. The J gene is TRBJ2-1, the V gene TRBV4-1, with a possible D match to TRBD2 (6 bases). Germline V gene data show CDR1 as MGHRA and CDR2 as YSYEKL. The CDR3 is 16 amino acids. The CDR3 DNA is TGCTCCAGCAGGGATACGTGGGCTAGCGAGAGCTATGAGCAGTTCTTC. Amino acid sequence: CSSRDTWASESYEQFF.

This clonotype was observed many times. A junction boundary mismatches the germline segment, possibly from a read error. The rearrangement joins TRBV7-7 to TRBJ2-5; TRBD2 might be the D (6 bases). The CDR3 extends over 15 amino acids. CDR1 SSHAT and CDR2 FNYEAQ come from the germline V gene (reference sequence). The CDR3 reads CASSVRGDSRETQYF. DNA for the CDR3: TGTGCTAGCAGCGTGCGAGGGGACTCCCGGGAGACCCAGTACTTC.

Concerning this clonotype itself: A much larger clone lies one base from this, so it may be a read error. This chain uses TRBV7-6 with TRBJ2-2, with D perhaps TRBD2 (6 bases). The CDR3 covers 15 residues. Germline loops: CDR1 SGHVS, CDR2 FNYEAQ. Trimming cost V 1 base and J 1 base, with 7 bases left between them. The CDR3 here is CASSLGGENTGELFF. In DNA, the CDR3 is TGTGCCAGCAGCTTAGGCGGGGAGAACACCGGGGAGCTGTTTTTT.

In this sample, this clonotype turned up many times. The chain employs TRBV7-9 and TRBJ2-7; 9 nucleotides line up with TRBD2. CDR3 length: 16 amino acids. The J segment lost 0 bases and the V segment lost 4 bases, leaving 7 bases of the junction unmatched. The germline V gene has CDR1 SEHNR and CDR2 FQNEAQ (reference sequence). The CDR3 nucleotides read TGTGCCAGCAGCTCTAGCGGGACGATCCACTCCTACGAGCAGTACTTC. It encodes CASSSSGTIHSYEQYF.

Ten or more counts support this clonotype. Here the CDR3 reads CASSFGTGFSPLHF. CDR3 in DNA: TGTGCCAGCAGCTTTGGGACAGGGTTTTCACCCCTCCACTTT. V and J are TRBV3-1 and TRBJ1-6, with TRBD1 identical over 9 bases. Germline lookup yields CDR1 LGHDT and CDR2 YNNKEL (reference sequence). Trimming removed 5 bases from V and 9 bases from J; junction bases left unmatched: 5. The length of the CDR3 is 14 residues.

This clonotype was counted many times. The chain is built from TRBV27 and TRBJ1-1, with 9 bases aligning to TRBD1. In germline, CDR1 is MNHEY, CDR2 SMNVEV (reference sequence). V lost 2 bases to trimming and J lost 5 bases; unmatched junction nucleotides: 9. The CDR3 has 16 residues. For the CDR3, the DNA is TGTGCCAGCAGTTTAGATAGAACAGGGGGCCCGACTGAAGCTTTCTTT. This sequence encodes CASSLDRTGGPTEAFF.

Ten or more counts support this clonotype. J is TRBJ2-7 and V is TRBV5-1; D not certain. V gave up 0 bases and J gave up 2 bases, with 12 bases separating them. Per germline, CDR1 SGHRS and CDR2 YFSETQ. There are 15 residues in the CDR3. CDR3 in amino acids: CASSLGSYGAYEQYF. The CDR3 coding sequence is TGCGCCAGCAGCTTGGGTTCCTATGGGGCCTACGAGCAGTACTTC. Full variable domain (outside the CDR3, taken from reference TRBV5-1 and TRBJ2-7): KAGVTQTPRYLIKTRGQQVTLSCSPISGHRSVSWYQQTPGQGLQFLFEYFSETQRNKGNFPGRFSGRQFSNSRSEMNVSTLELGDSALYLCASSLGSYGAYEQYFGPGTRLTVT.

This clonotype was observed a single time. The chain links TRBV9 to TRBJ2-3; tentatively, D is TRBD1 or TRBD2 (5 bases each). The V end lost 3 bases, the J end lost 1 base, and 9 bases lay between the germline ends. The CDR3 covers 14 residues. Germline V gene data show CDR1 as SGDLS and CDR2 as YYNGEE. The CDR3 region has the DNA TGTGCCAGCAGCGGTCGGGGCGGCACAGATACGCAGTATTTT. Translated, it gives CASSGRGGTDTQYF.

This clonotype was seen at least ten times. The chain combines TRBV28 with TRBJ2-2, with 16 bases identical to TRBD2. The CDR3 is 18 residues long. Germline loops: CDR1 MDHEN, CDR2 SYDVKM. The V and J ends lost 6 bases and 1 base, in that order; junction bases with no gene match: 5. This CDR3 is CASRTGLAGGRNTGELFF. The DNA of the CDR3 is TGTGCCAGCAGAACGGGACTAGCGGGGGGGAGGAACACCGGGGAGCTGTTTTTT.